The present T cell receptor (beta chain) was sequenced within a study of OX40 agonist ivuxolimab in advanced cancers. Germline V CDR1 and CDR2: MNHEY, SVGAGI. J gave up 4 bases and V 2 bases, and 5 bases lay outside the gene matches. The CDR3 length is 16 residues. Clones were sequenced by immunoSEQ multiplex PCR, and TCRdb holds only the in-frame ones, with some missing. Of some 50,000 clones listed, approximately 87% are singletons. This receptor was taken from an adult with an advanced solid tumor such as melanoma, head and neck, liver or kidney cancer. This chain joins TRBV6-5 and TRBJ2-7; 13 bases agree with TRBD2. The source material was CD4+ or CD8+ T cells sorted from blood, sampled in a trial of the OX40 agonist ivuxolimab. The CDR3 sequence is CASSYDGTSGVYEQYF. The CDR3 bases are TGTGCCAGCAGTTACGACGGGACTAGCGGGGTGTACGAGCAGTACTTC.